These 4 T cell receptor beta chains were all obtained from the same sample, sequenced in a study of blood T cell repertoires in COVID-19. Profiling relied on immunoSEQ multiplex PCR, and the TCRdb table lists in-frame clones only, not all of them. The sample carries some 150,000 clones, just under 90% recorded once. The sample consisted of peripheral blood. These receptors were obtained from a woman aged 45-60 years with active or convalescent COVID-19.

This clone was detected only a few times. The chain joins TRBV28 to TRBJ2-7; the match to TRBD2 covers 9 bases. J gave up 6 bases and V 3 bases, and 9 bases lay outside the gene matches. CDR1 MDHEN and CDR2 SYDVKM come from the germline V gene. CDR3 length: 15 residues. The DNA of the CDR3 is TGTGCCAGCAGTTTGGGAGGAGCGGGAGGAACCGAGCAGTACTTC. The encoded protein is CASSLGGAGGTEQYF.

This clone was recorded many times. The V call is TRBV6-5, the J call TRBJ1-5, with D tentatively TRBD1 (6 bases). CDR3 length equals 15 residues. The germline V and J ends were trimmed by 5 bases and 7 bases, with 18 bases remaining between them. CDR1 is MNHEY, CDR2 SVGAGI, per germline. In nucleotides, the CDR3 is TGTGCCAGCAGTCCTACAGGGTATTCGAGACAGCCCCAGCATTTT. It specifies CASSPTGYSRQPQHF.

The chain carries TRBV9 and TRBJ1-1, with D possibly matching TRBD1 (5 bases). Trimming removed 7 bases at V and 2 bases at J, with 18 bases between. There are 15 residues in the CDR3. Germline CDR1 and CDR2: SGDLS and YYNGEE. DNA for the CDR3: TGTGCCAGCTCCTGGGGGGGAGAGAGTAACACTGAAGCTTTCTTT. It is translated as CASSWGGESNTEAFF.

The chain recombines TRBV10-2 with TRBJ1-5, with unresolved D. The germline V gene encodes CDR1 WSHSY and CDR2 SAAADI. This CDR3 is 14 amino acids long. Trimming shortened V by 2 bases and J by 4 bases, and 9 bases separated the two germline ends. CDR3 protein: CASSEDFANQPQHF. Written as DNA, the CDR3 is TGCGCCAGCAGTGAGGACTTCGCAAATCAGCCCCAGCATTTT.